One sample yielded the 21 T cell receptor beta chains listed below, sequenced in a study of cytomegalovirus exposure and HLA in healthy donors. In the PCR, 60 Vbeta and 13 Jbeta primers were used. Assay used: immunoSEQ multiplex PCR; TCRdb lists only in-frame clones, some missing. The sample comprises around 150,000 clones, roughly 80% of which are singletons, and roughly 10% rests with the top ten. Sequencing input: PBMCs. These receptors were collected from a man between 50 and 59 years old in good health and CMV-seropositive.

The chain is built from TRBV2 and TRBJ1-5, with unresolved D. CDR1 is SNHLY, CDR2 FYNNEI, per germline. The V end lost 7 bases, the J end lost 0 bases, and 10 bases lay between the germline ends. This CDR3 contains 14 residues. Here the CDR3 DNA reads TGTGCCAGCACCATATTCTATAGCAATCAGCCCCAGCATTTT. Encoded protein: CASTIFYSNQPQHF.

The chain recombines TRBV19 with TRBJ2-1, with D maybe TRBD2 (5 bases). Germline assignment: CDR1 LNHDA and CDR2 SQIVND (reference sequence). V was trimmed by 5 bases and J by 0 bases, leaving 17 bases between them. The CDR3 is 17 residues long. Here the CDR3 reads CASSSLAAGHSYNEQFF. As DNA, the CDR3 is TGTGCCAGTAGTTCCTTAGCCGCGGGTCACTCCTACAATGAGCAGTTCTTC.

The CDR3 region has the DNA TGTGCCTGGGCTAGCGTCGGTGAGCAGTTCTTC. This translates into CAWASVGEQFF. V and J are TRBV30 and TRBJ2-1, with D tentatively TRBD2 (6 bases). This CDR3 is built from 11 residues. The V end lost 5 bases, the J end lost 9 bases, and 11 bases lay between the germline ends. Germline CDR1 is GTSNPN and CDR2 is SVGIG (reference sequence).

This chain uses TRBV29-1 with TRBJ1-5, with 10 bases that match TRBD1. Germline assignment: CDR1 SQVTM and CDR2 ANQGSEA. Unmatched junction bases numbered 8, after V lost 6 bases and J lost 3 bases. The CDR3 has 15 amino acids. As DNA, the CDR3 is TGCAGCGTCATGACCGGGACAGGGGTCAATCAGCCCCAGCATTTT. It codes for CSVMTGTGVNQPQHF.

In DNA, the CDR3 is TGTGCCAGCAGCTTAGGGCAAAATAATTCACCCCTCCACTTT. This encodes CASSLGQNNSPLHF. The chain couples TRBV7-9 to TRBJ1-6; no clear D. V gave up 1 base and J gave up 5 bases, with 6 bases separating them. Germline V gene sequence: CDR1 SEHNR, CDR2 FQNEAQ (reference sequence). This CDR3 is 14 amino acids long.

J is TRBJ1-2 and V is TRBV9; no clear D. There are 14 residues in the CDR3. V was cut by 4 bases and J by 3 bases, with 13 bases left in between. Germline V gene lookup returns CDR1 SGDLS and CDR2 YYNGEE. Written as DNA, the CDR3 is TGTGCCAGCAGCCCCATGGAGGCTGACTATGGCTACACCTTC. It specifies CASSPMEADYGYTF.

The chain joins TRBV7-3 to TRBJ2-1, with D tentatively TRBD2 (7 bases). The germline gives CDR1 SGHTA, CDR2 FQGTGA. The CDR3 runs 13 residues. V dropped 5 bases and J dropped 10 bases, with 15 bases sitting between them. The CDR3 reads CASSEGGTEEQFF. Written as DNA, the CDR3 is TGTGCCAGCAGCGAGGGGGGGACGGAAGAGCAGTTCTTC.

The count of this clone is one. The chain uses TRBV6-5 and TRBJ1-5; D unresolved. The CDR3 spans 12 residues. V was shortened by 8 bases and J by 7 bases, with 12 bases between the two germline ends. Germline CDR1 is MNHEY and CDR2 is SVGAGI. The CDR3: CASGGLGQPQHF. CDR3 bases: TGTGCCAGCGGAGGTCTAGGACAGCCCCAGCATTTT.

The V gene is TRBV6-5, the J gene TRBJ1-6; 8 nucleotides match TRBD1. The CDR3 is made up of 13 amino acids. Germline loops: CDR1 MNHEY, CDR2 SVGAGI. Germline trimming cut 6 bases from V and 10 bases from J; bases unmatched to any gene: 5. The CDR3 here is CASRWTGNSPLHF. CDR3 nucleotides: TGTGCCAGCAGATGGACAGGGAACTCACCCCTCCACTTT.

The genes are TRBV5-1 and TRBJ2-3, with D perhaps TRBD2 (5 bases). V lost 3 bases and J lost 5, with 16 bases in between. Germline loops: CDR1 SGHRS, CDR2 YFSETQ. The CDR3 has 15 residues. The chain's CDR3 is CASSYGGSTGDTQYF. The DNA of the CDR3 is TGCGCCAGCAGCTATGGAGGCTCAACGGGAGATACGCAGTATTTT. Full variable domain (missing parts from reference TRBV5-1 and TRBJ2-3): KAGVTQTPRYLIKTRGQQVTLSCSPISGHRSVSWYQQTPGQGLQFLFEYFSETQRNKGNFPGRFSGRQFSNSRSEMNVSTLELGDSALYLCASSYGGSTGDTQYFGPGTRLTVL.

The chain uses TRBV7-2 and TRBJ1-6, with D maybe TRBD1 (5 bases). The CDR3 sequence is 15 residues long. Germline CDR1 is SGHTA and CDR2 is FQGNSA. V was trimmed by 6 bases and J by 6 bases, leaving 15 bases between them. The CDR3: CASSLQRGINSPLHF. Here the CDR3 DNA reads TGTGCCAGCAGTCTCCAGCGGGGGATTAATTCACCCCTCCACTTT. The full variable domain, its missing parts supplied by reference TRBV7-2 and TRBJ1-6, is GAGVSQSPSNKVTEKGKDVELRCDPISGHTALYWYRQSLGQGLEFLIYFQGNSAPDKSGLPSDRFSAERTGGSVSTLTIQRTQQEDSAVYLCASSLQRGINSPLHFGNGTRLTVT.

Here the CDR3 DNA reads TGTGCCAGCAGCCTACGGAGCGGGGGGGTTGGCTCCTACAATGAGCAGTTCTTC. Translated, it gives CASSLRSGGVGSYNEQFF. The chain uses TRBV7-9 and TRBJ2-1; 10 bases are a match to TRBD2. This CDR3 comprises 18 residues. The V and J ends lost 5 bases and 0 bases, in that order; junction bases with no gene match: 10. The V gene's germline CDR1 is SEHNR and CDR2 FQNEAQ (reference sequence). The entire variable domain, with the rest obtained from reference TRBV7-9 and TRBJ2-1, is as follows: DTGVSQNPRHKITKRGQNVTFRCDPISEHNRLYWYRQTLGQGPEFLTYFQNEAQLEKSRLLSDRFSAERPKGSFSTLEIQRTEQGDSAMYLCASSLRSGGVGSYNEQFFGPGTRLTVL.

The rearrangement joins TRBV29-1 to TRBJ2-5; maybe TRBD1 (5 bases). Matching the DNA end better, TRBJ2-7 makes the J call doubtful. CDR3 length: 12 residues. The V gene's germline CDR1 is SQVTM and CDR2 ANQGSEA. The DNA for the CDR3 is TGCAGCGTGTCAAAGGGGTTGTCCGAGCAGTACTTC. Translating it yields CSVSKGLSEQYF.

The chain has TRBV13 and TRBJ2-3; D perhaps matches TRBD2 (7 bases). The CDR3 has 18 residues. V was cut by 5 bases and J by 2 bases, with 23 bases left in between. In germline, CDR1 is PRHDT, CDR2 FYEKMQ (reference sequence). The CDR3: CASSPGGEGDYLTDTQYF. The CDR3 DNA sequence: TGTGCCAGCAGCCCTGGGGGCGAGGGGGACTACCTCACAGATACGCAGTATTTT.

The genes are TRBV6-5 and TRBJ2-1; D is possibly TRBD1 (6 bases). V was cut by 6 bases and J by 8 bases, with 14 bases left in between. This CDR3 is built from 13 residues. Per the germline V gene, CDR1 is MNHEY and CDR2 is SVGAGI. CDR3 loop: CASSSTGYHEQFF. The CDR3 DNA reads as TGTGCCAGCAGCTCAACAGGGTACCATGAGCAGTTCTTC.

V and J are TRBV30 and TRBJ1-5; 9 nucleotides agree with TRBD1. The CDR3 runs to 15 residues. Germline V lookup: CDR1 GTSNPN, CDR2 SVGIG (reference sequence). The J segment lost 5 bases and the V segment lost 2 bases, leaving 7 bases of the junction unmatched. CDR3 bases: TGTGCCTGGAGTAGGGGACAGGGAGGGGATCAGCCCCAGCATTTT. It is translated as CAWSRGQGGDQPQHF.

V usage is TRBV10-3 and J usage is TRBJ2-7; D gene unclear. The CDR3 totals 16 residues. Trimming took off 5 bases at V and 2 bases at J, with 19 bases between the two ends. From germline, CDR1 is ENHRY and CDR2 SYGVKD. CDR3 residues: CAISQIDTPEPYEQYF. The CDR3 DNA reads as TGTGCCATCAGTCAAATTGACACTCCCGAACCCTACGAGCAGTACTTC.

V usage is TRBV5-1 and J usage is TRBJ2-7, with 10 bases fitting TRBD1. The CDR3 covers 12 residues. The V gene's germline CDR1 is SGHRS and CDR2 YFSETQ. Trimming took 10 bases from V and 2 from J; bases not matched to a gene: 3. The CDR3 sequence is CAAGQGPYEQYF. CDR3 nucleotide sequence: TGCGCCGCGGGACAGGGGCCCTACGAGCAGTACTTC.

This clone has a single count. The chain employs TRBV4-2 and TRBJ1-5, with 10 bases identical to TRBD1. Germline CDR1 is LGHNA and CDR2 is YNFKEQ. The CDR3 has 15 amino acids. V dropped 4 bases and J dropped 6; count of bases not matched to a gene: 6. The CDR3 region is CASSPGTGAVQPQHF. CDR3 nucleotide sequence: TGTGCCAGCAGCCCTGGGACAGGGGCCGTTCAGCCCCAGCATTTT.

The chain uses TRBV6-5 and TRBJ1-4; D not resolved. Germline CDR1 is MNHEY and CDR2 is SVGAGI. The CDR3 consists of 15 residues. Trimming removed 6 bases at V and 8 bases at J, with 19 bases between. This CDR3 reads CASSPITGAGEKLFF. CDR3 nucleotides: TGTGCCAGCAGCCCTATTACGGGTGCGGGGGAAAAACTGTTTTTT.

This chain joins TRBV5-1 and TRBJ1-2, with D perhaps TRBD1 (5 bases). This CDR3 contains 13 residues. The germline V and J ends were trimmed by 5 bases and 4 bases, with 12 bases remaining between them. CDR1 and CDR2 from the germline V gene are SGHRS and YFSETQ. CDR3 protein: CASSRTNPYGYTF. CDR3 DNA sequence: TGCGCCAGCAGTCGGACAAACCCCTATGGCTACACCTTC.